The clone carrying this T cell receptor beta chain was counted many times. The antigen is unknown. This specimen comes from a study of Graves' ophthalmopathy and Graves' hyperthyroidism. Study-wide findings and caveats: A 13-signature model separated ophthalmopathy from stable hyperthyroidism, about 90% sensitivity, around 81% specificity. As the model predicted ophthalmopathy progression, it achieved a sensitivity of 55% to 71% and a specificity of more than 72%.

Scientists amplified the TCR beta CDR3 regions from RNA transcripts. The library came from an HTBI-primed first-round RT-PCR and a second-round multiplex PCR. TCRdb reprocessed the multiplex PCR reads via MiXCR and lists one record per CDR3 protein. Here the sample spans 680,000 or so distinct CDR3 sequences, roughly 20% being singletons. Germline V gives CDR1 MDHEN, CDR2 SYDVKM. The V end lost 7 bases, the J end lost 1 base, and 13 bases lay between the germline ends. This CDR3 spans 14 amino acids. The clonotype was recovered from a woman in her late teens or twenties with stable Graves' hyperthyroidism. Some clones in this sample may be carry-over from other donors' samples. The sequenced sample was peripheral blood. The chain is built from TRBV28 and TRBJ1-1; the D gene is possibly TRBD1 (6 bases). CDR3 in DNA: TGTGCCAGCACCGGCCGAGGGGGGAACACTGAAGCTTTCTTT. Its translation is CASTGRGGNTEAFF. The complete variable domain, with remaining parts taken from reference TRBV28 and TRBJ1-1, reads DVKVTQSSRYLVKRTGEKVFLECVQDMDHENMFWYRQDPGLGLRLIYFSYDVKMKEKGDIPEGYSVSREKKERFSLILESASTNQTSMYLCASTGRGGNTEAFFGQGTRLTVV.